These T cell receptor beta chains were read from a single sample in a study of CD8 T cells in Susac syndrome. TCRdb passed the immunoSEQ multiplex PCR reads through MiXCR, listing each CDR3 protein once. The repertoire holds roughly 190,000 distinct CDR3 sequences, with approximately 95% as singletons. The sample consisted of CD4+ T cells from PBMCs. All receptors come from a human donor in good health. Each CDR3 is given with its conserved first and last residue. A D gene is named only where the DNA matches it firmly. Rows give clone size only sometimes, using once, few, many, or a class for an expanded clone.

NA	NA	TRBV5-1	TRBJ1-1	15	CASSSGRAMNTEAFF	TGCGCCAGCAGCTCTGGCAGGGCCATGAACACTGAAGCTTTCTTT
NA	NA	TRBV29-1	TRBJ2-6	13	CSVDPSGANVLTF	TGCAGCGTTGACCCTTCTGGGGCCAACGTCCTGACTTTC
NA	TRBD2	TRBV20-1	TRBJ2-1	14	CSARRRGGGNEQFF	TGCAGTGCTAGACGGCGCGGGGGAGGAAATGAGCAGTTCTTC
NA	TRBD1	TRBV28	TRBJ2-7	14	CASRNRDSSYEQYF	TGTGCCAGCAGGAACCGGGACAGCTCCTACGAGCAGTACTTC
few	NA	TRBV13	TRBJ2-7	12	CASSGGGYEQYF	TGTGCCAGCAGCGGGGGAGGCTACGAGCAGTACTTC
NA	NA	TRBV25-1	TRBJ1-2	13	CASSESGGSGYTF	TGTGCCAGCAGTGAATCAGGAGGGAGCGGCTACACCTTC
NA	TRBD1	TRBV3-1	TRBJ1-2	13	CASSLGQGGSYTF	TGTGCCAGCAGCCTCGGACAGGGCGGCAGCTACACCTTC
NA	NA	TRBV3-1	TRBJ2-1	15	CASSLRLVGGNEQFF	TGTGCCAGCAGCCTTCGACTAGTCGGAGGCAATGAGCAGTTCTTC
NA	NA	TRBV6-6	TRBJ2-1	15	CASSRRAPRGNEQFF	TGTGCCAGCAGTCGACGGGCTCCCCGGGGCAATGAGCAGTTCTTC
NA	NA	TRBV10-3	TRBJ1-2	12	CAISERGDGYTF	TGTGCCATCAGTGAGCGGGGGGATGGCTACACCTTC
NA	NA	TRBV12-3/TRBV12-4	TRBJ1-5	12	CASSPRMGLQHF	TGTGCCAGCAGTCCCAGGATGGGGCTCCAGCATTTT
NA	TRBD1	TRBV5-4	TRBJ1-2	14	CASSHRDRGGGYTF	TGTGCCAGCAGCCACCGGGACAGGGGGGGTGGCTACACCTTC
NA	NA	TRBV12-3/TRBV12-4	TRBJ2-7	14	CASSLAGPASEQYF	TGTGCCAGCAGTTTAGCGGGACCGGCCAGCGAGCAGTACTTC
once	TRBD2	TRBV5-4	TRBJ2-4	18	CASSSGLAGGRTKNIQYF	TGTGCCAGCAGCTCGGGACTAGCGGGGGGCAGGACCAAAAACATTCAGTACTTC
NA	TRBD1	TRBV7-8	TRBJ2-5	15	CASSYTTGDGETQYF	TGTGCCAGCAGCTACACTACAGGGGACGGGGAGACCCAGTACTTC
NA	NA	TRBV23-1	TRBJ1-3	15	CASSQPDSSGNTIYF	TGCGCCAGCAGTCAACCCGACAGCTCTGGAAACACCATATATTTT
NA	TRBD1	TRBV5-1	TRBJ1-1	17	CASSLGTGGGGNTEAFF	TGCGCCAGCAGCTTGGGAACAGGGGGCGGCGGGAACACTGAAGCTTTCTTT
NA	TRBD1	TRBV6-2/TRBV6-3	TRBJ2-5	13	CASTTGYQETQYF	TGTGCCAGTACGACAGGGTACCAAGAGACCCAGTACTTC
NA	NA	TRBV20-1	TRBJ2-5	13	CSATRDAAGTQYF	TGCAGTGCTACCCGGGACGCCGCAGGGACCCAGTACTTC
NA	NA	TRBV7-2	TRBJ1-5	15	CASSPGSPSNQPQHF	TGTGCCAGCAGCCCAGGGAGTCCTAGCAATCAGCCCCAGCATTTT
NA	TRBD2	TRBV4-1	TRBJ2-5	17	CASSQGLAGGPQKTQYF	TGCGCCAGCAGCCAGGGACTAGCGGGGGGACCCCAGAAGACCCAGTACTTC
once	TRBD1	TRBV29-1	TRBJ2-2	14	CSVELGQEIGELFF	TGCAGCGTTGAATTGGGACAGGAAATCGGGGAGCTGTTTTTT
NA	NA	TRBV7-2	TRBJ1-5	14	CASSLGTFNQPQHF	TGTGCCAGCAGCTTAGGGACCTTCAATCAGCCCCAGCATTTT
NA	TRBD1	TRBV19	TRBJ2-4	15	CASSIGGQGVNIQYF	TGTGCCAGTAGTATAGGAGGACAGGGAGTGAACATTCAGTACTTC
once	NA	TRBV5-1	TRBJ2-6	17	CASSVGTFISGANVLTF	TGCGCCAGCAGCGTGGGAACTTTTATCTCTGGGGCCAACGTCCTGACTTTC
few	TRBD1	TRBV29-1	TRBJ1-1	13	CSVVQGVNTEAFF	TGCAGCGTTGTTCAGGGGGTGAACACTGAAGCTTTCTTT